The 29 T cell receptor beta chains below come from one sample, sequenced in a study of blood T cell repertoires in COVID-19. Profiled with immunoSEQ multiplex PCR; TCRdb holds only in-frame clones, not every one. The sample lists over 350,000 clones, 75% to 90% occurring once. Sequencing was performed on peripheral blood. Source of these receptors: a woman aged 25 to 39 with active or convalescent COVID-19.

The gene calls are TRBV5-1 and TRBJ1-6; a weak D match, TRBD1 (5 bases). This CDR3 is built from 16 residues. V lost 4 bases and J 4 bases, leaving 15 bases between the germline ends. The germline V gene encodes CDR1 SGHRS and CDR2 YFSETQ. CDR3 nucleotides: TGCGCCAGCAGCCTTCAAGCGGGGGATTATAATTCACCCCTCCACTTT. Amino acids: CASSLQAGDYNSPLHF.

The rearrangement links TRBV5-4 to TRBJ1-1; 9 bases match TRBD1. This CDR3 spans 12 amino acids. Germline V CDR1 and CDR2: SGHNT, YYREEE (reference sequence). V gave up 3 bases and J gave up 6 bases; unmatched junction bases: 0. In nucleotides, the CDR3 is TGTGCCAGCAGCTGGACAGGGGCTGAAGCTTTCTTT. It codes for CASSWTGAEAFF.

The V call is TRBV7-8, the J call TRBJ2-3, with a possible D match to TRBD2 (5 bases). The CDR3 has 15 amino acids. Germline CDR1 and CDR2: SGHVS and FQNEAQ. V was cut by 2 bases and J by 2 bases, with 11 bases left in between. CDR3 DNA sequence: TGTGCCAGCAGCTTATCCGAGGGAGCCACAGATACGCAGTATTTT. The encoded protein is CASSLSEGATDTQYF.

The CDR3 is CASSLAQGLATQYF. The CDR3 coding sequence is TGCGCCAGCAGCTTGGCCCAGGGTTTAGCGACCCAGTACTTC. V usage is TRBV5-1 and J usage is TRBJ2-5; D might be TRBD1 (5 bases). Trimming took off 0 bases at V and 7 bases at J, with 13 bases between the two ends. The CDR3 consists of 14 residues. Germline lookup yields CDR1 SGHRS and CDR2 YFSETQ.

This rearrangement joins TRBV7-7 to TRBJ2-5; TRBD2 might be the D (5 bases). V was trimmed by 2 bases and J by 4 bases, leaving 14 bases between them. This CDR3 has 15 amino acids. The germline V gene has CDR1 SSHAT and CDR2 FNYEAQ (reference sequence). The CDR3 reads CASSLNSDWRETQYF. The CDR3 bases are TGTGCCAGCAGCTTAAATAGCGACTGGAGAGAGACCCAGTACTTC.

The chain uses TRBV6-1 and TRBJ1-1; D remains unclear. The V gene's germline CDR1 is MNHNS and CDR2 SASEGT. This CDR3 has 11 amino acids. Trimming stripped 3 bases from V and 4 bases from J, with 3 bases between. The CDR3 loop is CASSESTEAFF. The CDR3 DNA follows: TGTGCCAGCAGTGAGAGCACTGAAGCTTTCTTT.

The chain employs TRBV5-4 and TRBJ2-3, with 7 positions matching TRBD2. The CDR3 has 16 residues. The V gene end was trimmed by 4 bases and the J gene end by 5 bases; junction bases not matched to a gene: 13. Germline CDR1 and CDR2: SGHNT and YYREEE (reference sequence). For the CDR3, the DNA is TGTGCCAGCAGCCCCACTGGGGAGGGCCTCGGAGATACGCAGTATTTT. The encoded protein is CASSPTGEGLGDTQYF.

V usage is TRBV5-1 and J usage is TRBJ2-2; the D gene is possibly TRBD1 (6 bases). Trimming removed 1 base at V and 2 bases at J, with 12 bases between. Per the germline V gene, CDR1 is SGHRS and CDR2 is YFSETQ. The CDR3 sequence is 16 residues long. The CDR3 nucleotides are TGCGCCAGCAGCTTGTATCAGGGGCTTAACACCGGGGAGCTGTTTTTT. It specifies CASSLYQGLNTGELFF.

The genes are TRBV30 and TRBJ2-7, with D unresolved. Germline V gives CDR1 GTSNPN, CDR2 SVGIG (reference sequence). Trimming stripped 5 bases from V and 2 bases from J, with 10 bases between. The CDR3 has 12 amino acids. CDR3 region: CAWGNRPYEQYF. The CDR3 DNA reads as TGTGCCTGGGGGAACAGACCCTACGAGCAGTACTTC.

The chain couples TRBV19 to TRBJ2-2, with D perhaps matching TRBD1 (5 bases). Germline V gene data show CDR1 as LNHDA and CDR2 as SQIVND (reference sequence). Trimming cost V 9 bases and J 0 bases, with 11 bases left between them. This CDR3 region has 14 residues. The CDR3 nucleotides are TGTGCCAGCTGCGACAGATCGAACACCGGGGAGCTGTTTTTT. Translated: CASCDRSNTGELFF.

V gene TRBV19 combines with J gene TRBJ1-1; TRBD1 agrees at 10 bases. This CDR3 region has 16 residues. V lost 5 bases, J lost 1 base, and 7 bases stayed unmatched. Looked up from germline, CDR1 is LNHDA and CDR2 is SQIVND (reference sequence). The CDR3 reads CASSAPGQGWNTEAFF. The CDR3 DNA follows: TGTGCCAGTAGTGCCCCGGGACAGGGGTGGAACACTGAAGCTTTCTTT. The full variable domain, its missing parts supplied by reference TRBV19 and TRBJ1-1, is DGGITQSPKYLFRKEGQNVTLSCEQNLNHDAMYWYRQDPGQGLRLIYYSQIVNDFQKGDIAEGYSVSREKKESFPLTVTSAQKNPTAFYLCASSAPGQGWNTEAFFGQGTRLTVV.

The chain links TRBV7-9 to TRBJ2-7; 13 bases line up with TRBD2. The germline gives CDR1 SEHNR, CDR2 FQNEAQ (reference sequence). The V segment lost 2 bases and the J segment 4 bases; nucleotides outside the gene matches: 2. The CDR3 consists of 15 residues. The CDR3 is CASSLTTSGGYEQYF. The DNA of the CDR3 is TGTGCCAGCAGCTTAACGACTAGCGGGGGGTACGAGCAGTACTTC.

The chain recombines TRBV12-5 with TRBJ2-5; D gene uncertain. This CDR3 contains 12 residues. Per the germline V gene, CDR1 is LGHNT and CDR2 is FRNRAP. CDR3 bases: TGTGCCCCGCCCCGGTTCCAAGAGACCCAGTACTTC. Residues: CAPPRFQETQYF.

The V call is TRBV30, the J call TRBJ1-2; TRBD1 agrees at 7 bases. V lost 0 bases and J lost 3; bases outside the gene matches: 1. The CDR3 runs 13 residues. CDR1 and CDR2 (germline): GTSNPN, SVGIG (reference sequence). CDR3 DNA sequence: TGTGCCTGGAGTGTAGACAGGGACTATGGCTACACCTTC. Residues: CAWSVDRDYGYTF.

This chain connects TRBV14 to TRBJ1-2; weak D call: TRBD1 (5 bases). The CDR3 runs 15 residues. V dropped 2 bases and J dropped 4 bases, with 14 bases sitting between them. CDR1 SGHDN and CDR2 FVKESK come from the germline V gene. The CDR3 region is CASSQPGLGIYGYTF. The CDR3 DNA is TGTGCCAGCAGCCAACCGGGACTAGGGATCTATGGCTACACCTTC.

V is TRBV27 and J is TRBJ2-2; the D is unclear. Germline V lookup: CDR1 MNHEY, CDR2 SMNVEV (reference sequence). The V gene lost 0 bases and the J gene lost 4 bases, with 15 bases spanning the gap. This CDR3 region has 17 residues. In DNA form, the CDR3 reads TGTGCCAGCAGTTTATCGGTCCTAGTGGCTTTCACCGGGGAGCTGTTTTTT. Its translation is CASSLSVLVAFTGELFF.

CDR3 nucleotide sequence: TGTGCCACCAGTGATTCCGGACAGGTACAAGAGACCCAGTACTTC. This translates into CATSDSGQVQETQYF. V usage is TRBV24-1 and J usage is TRBJ2-5; 7 bases are a match to TRBD1. J was trimmed by 2 bases and V by 2 bases; bases with no gene match: 4. The germline gives CDR1 KGHDR, CDR2 SFDVKD. The CDR3 is 15 amino acids.

This chain uses TRBV10-1 with TRBJ1-5; no reliable D call. V was trimmed by 4 bases and J by 5 bases, leaving 9 bases between them. Germline V gene lookup returns CDR1 WNHNN and CDR2 SYGVQD (reference sequence). The CDR3 sequence is 13 residues long. CDR3 sequence (DNA): TGCGCCAGCAGTGGACATTTGGATCAGCCCCAGCATTTT. It specifies CASSGHLDQPQHF.

V gene TRBV13 combines with J gene TRBJ2-7, with TRBD1 matching 8 bases. Trimming took 6 bases from V and 5 from J; bases not matched to a gene: 9. From germline, CDR1 is PRHDT and CDR2 FYEKMQ (reference sequence). The CDR3 consists of 14 residues. The CDR3 DNA sequence: TGTGCCAGCAGACCCGGGACAGGAGGCGACGAGCAGTACTTC. Its protein is CASRPGTGGDEQYF.

The V and J genes are TRBV5-1 and TRBJ1-2; TRBD1 might be the D (6 bases). V was pared by 0 bases and J by 0 bases, with 9 bases between. CDR3 size: 15 residues. Germline CDR1 is SGHRS and CDR2 is YFSETQ. In DNA, the CDR3 is TGCGCCAGCAGCTTGGAACCAGGGGCTAACTATGGCTACACCTTC. Protein: CASSLEPGANYGYTF.

The V call is TRBV4-1, the J call TRBJ1-5, with 8 bases matching TRBD1. The CDR3 covers 16 residues. With V trimmed by 0 bases and J by 5 bases, 6 bases remained unmatched. The germline gives CDR1 MGHRA, CDR2 YSYEKL. CDR3 protein: CASSQDAGGMDQPQHF. CDR3 nucleotide sequence: TGCGCCAGCAGCCAAGATGCAGGGGGCATGGATCAGCCCCAGCATTTT.

V usage is TRBV19 and J usage is TRBJ1-1; possible D gene TRBD1, 5 bases. Germline V gives CDR1 LNHDA, CDR2 SQIVND (reference sequence). V dropped 1 base and J dropped 8 bases, with 14 bases sitting between them. The CDR3 is made up of 14 amino acids. CDR3 nucleotide sequence: TGTGCCAGTAGTATAGTGTATGGGAACAGGGAAGCTTTCTTT. Protein: CASSIVYGNREAFF.

This rearrangement joins TRBV21-1 to TRBJ1-5. TRBV21-1 is deemed a pseudogene. The CDR3 has 19 amino acids. The CDR3 loop reads CASSKKPAKPFYSNQPQHF. The DNA of the CDR3 is TGTGCCAGCAGCAAAAAACCCGCTAAACCCTTTTATAGCAATCAGCCCCAGCATTTT.

The chain combines TRBV4-2 with TRBJ1-5; unclear D gene. Germline-derived CDR1 and CDR2 are LGHNA and YNFKEQ. The germline V and J ends were trimmed by 0 bases and 4 bases, with 10 bases remaining between them. The CDR3 contains 15 residues. For the CDR3, the DNA is TGTGCCAGCAGCCAAGAATCCGGGGAAAATCAGCCCCAGCATTTT. The encoded protein is CASSQESGENQPQHF.

The CDR3 loop is CASKGQTYYEQYF. The CDR3 DNA reads TGTGCCAGCAAGGGACAGACCTACTACGAGCAGTACTTC. The gene calls are TRBV27 and TRBJ2-7, with 7 positions matching TRBD1. CDR1 is MNHEY, CDR2 SMNVEV, per germline (reference sequence). The CDR3 sequence is 13 residues long. Trimming at V came to 7 bases and at J to 3 bases, leaving 6 bases not matched to a gene.

The genes are TRBV2 and TRBJ1-1; a weak D match, TRBD1 (6 bases). The CDR3 is made up of 16 amino acids. Germline CDR1 and CDR2: SNHLY and FYNNEI. V lost 3 bases to trimming and J lost 1 base, with 15 bases between them. The CDR3 sequence: CASSDRQGIRNTEAFF. CDR3 nucleotides: TGTGCCAGCAGTGATCGGCAGGGGATAAGGAACACTGAAGCTTTCTTT.

The J gene is TRBJ1-5, the V gene TRBV18; no clear D gene. Trimming pared 3 bases from V and 0 bases from J, leaving 6 bases between. The CDR3 extends over 14 amino acids. Germline V gene lookup returns CDR1 KGHSH and CDR2 LQKENI. The CDR3: CASSPVDSNQPQHF. In DNA form, the CDR3 reads TGTGCCAGCTCACCGGTAGATAGCAATCAGCCCCAGCATTTT. Combining the CDR3 with reference TRBV18 and TRBJ1-5 gives the whole variable domain NAGVMQNPRHLVRRRGQEARLRCSPMKGHSHVYWYRQLPEEGLKFMVYLQKENIIDESGMPKERFSAEFPKEGPSILRIQQVVRGDSAAYFCASSPVDSNQPQHFGDGTRLSIL.

The CDR3 protein is CASSVRSGGDYNEQFF. The CDR3 nucleotides read TGTGCCAGCAGTGTCCGCAGCGGGGGTGACTACAATGAGCAGTTCTTC. The V and J genes are TRBV6-4 and TRBJ2-1; TRBD2 aligns across 8 bases. This CDR3 is 16 amino acids long. V was clipped by 4 bases and J by 3 bases; unmatched bases: 8. The germline V gene has CDR1 MRHNA and CDR2 SNTAGT.

The rearrangement links TRBV3-1 (or the pseudogene TRBV3-2) to TRBJ1-6; the D is unclear. The CDR3 runs to 14 residues. Germline loops: CDR1 LGHDT, CDR2 YNNKEL (reference sequence). The germline V and J ends were trimmed by 6 bases and 11 bases, with 17 bases remaining between them. CDR3 bases: TGTGCCAGCAGTCGGGTGTCAGACGGGACACCCCTCCACTTT. Protein product: CASSRVSDGTPLHF.